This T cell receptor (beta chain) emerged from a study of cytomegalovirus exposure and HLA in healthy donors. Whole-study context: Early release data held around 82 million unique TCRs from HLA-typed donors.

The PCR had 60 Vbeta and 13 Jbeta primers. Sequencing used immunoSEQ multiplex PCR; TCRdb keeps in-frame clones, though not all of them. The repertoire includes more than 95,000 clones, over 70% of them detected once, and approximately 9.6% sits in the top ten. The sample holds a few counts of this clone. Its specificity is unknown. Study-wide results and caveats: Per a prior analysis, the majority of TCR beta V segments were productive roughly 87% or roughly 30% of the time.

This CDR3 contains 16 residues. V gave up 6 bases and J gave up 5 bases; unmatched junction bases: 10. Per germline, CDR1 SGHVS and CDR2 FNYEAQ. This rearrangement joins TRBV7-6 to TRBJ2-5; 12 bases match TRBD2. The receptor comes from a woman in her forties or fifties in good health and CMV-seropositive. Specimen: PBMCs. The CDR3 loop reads CASRSTSGSTAETQYF. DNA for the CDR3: TGTGCCAGCAGGTCGACTAGCGGGAGCACGGCGGAGACCCAGTACTTC.